This T cell receptor beta chain was captured in a study of blood T cell repertoires in COVID-19. In the original processing: For nucleated cells, counts were estimated from reference gene primer amplification. Libraries were prepared by immunoSEQ multiplex PCR; TCRdb keeps only in-frame clonotypes and omits some of them. The V and J calls and clone size were taken over from that table, and D and trimming were inferred from the DNA. The sample includes approximately 330,000 clones, about 91% of them seen just once. Per the germline V gene, CDR1 is MNHEY and CDR2 is SVGAGI. V gave up 4 bases and J gave up 0 bases, with 10 bases separating them. The CDR3 runs to 15 residues. Enrolment of Seattle patients took place during active infection, and they were followed longitudinally.

The specimen was peripheral blood. This rearrangement joins TRBV6-5 to TRBJ2-1; D gene unclear. This TCR was recovered from a man in his thirties or forties with COVID-19, enrolled during active disease. The CDR3 nucleotides read TGTGCCAGCAGTTTTGAGTCTAGCTCCTACAATGAGCAGTTCTTC. The encoded protein is CASSFESSSYNEQFF.